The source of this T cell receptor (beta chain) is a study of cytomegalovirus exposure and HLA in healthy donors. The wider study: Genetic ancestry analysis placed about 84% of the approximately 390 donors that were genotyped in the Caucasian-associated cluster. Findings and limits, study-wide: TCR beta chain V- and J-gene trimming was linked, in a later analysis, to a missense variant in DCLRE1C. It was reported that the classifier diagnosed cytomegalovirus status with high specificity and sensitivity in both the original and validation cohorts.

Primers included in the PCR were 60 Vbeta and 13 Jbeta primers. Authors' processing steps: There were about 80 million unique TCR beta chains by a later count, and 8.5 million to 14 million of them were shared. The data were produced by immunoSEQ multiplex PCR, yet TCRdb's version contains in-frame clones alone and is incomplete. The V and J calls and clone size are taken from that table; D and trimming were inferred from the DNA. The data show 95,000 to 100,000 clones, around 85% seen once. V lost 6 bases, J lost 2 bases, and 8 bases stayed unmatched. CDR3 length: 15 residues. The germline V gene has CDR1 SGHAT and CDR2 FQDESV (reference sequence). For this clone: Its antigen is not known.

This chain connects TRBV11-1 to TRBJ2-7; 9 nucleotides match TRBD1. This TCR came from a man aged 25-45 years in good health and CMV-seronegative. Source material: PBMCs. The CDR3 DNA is TGTGCCAGCAGTCTACGGGACAGGGACACCTACGAGCAGTACTTC. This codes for CASSLRDRDTYEQYF. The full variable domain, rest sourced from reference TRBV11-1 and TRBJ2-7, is EAEVAQSPRYKITEKSQAVAFWCDPISGHATLYWYRQILGQGPELLVQFQDESVVDDSQLPKDRFSAERLKGVDSTLKIQPAELGDSAMYLCASSLRDRDTYEQYFGPGTRLTVT.